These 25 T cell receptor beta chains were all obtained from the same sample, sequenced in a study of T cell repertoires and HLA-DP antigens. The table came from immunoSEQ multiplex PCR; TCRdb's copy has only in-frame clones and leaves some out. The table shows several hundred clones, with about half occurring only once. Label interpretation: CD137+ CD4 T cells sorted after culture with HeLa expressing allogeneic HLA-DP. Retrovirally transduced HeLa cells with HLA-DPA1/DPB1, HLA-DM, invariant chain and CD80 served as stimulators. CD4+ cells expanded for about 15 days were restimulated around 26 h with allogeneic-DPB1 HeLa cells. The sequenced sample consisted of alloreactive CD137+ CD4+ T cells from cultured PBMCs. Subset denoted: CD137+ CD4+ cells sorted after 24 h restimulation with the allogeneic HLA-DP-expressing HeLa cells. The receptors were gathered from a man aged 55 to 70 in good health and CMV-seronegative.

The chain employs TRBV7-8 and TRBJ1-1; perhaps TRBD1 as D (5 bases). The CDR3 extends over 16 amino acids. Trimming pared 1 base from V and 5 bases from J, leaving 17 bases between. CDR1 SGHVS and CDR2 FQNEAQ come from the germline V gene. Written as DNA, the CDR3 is TGTGCCAGCAGCTTAGTGCTTTCCAGGGTTGGGACTGAAGCTTTCTTT. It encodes CASSLVLSRVGTEAFF.

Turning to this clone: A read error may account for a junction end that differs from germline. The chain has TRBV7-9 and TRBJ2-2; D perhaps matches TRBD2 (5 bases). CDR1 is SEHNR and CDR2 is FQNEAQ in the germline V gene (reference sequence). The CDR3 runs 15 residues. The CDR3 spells CASSPLGRRTGELFF. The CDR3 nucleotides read TGCGCCAGCAGCCCCTTGGGGAGAAGAACCGGGGAGCTGTTTTTT.

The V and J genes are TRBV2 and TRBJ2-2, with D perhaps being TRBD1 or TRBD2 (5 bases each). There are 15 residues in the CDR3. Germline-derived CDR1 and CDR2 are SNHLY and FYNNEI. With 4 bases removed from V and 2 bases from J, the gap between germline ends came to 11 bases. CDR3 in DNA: TGTGCCAGCAGTGTAGAGGGGATAAACACCGGGGAGCTGTTTTTT. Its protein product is CASSVEGINTGELFF.

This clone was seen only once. The CDR3 loop is CASSVSNEQFF. The DNA of the CDR3 is TGTGCCAGCAGTGTTTCCAATGAGCAGTTCTTC. The genes are TRBV2 and TRBJ2-1; D is undetermined. The CDR3 has 11 amino acids. Germline CDR1 is SNHLY and CDR2 is FYNNEI. V lost 4 bases and J 6 bases, leaving 4 bases between the germline ends.

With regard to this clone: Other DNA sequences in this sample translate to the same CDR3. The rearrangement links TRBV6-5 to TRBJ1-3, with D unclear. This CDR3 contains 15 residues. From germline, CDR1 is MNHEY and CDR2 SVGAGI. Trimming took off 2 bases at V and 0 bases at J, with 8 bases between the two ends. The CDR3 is CASSYGASSGNTIYF. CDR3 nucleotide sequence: TGTGCCAGCAGTTACGGAGCATCCTCTGGAAACACCATATATTTT.

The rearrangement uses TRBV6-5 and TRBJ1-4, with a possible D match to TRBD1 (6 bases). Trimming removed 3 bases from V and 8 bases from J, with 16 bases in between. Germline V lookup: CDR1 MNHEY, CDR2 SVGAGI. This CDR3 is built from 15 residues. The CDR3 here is CASSYFRGKGEKLFF. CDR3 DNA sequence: TGTGCCAGCAGTTATTTTAGGGGGAAAGGAGAAAAACTGTTTTTT.

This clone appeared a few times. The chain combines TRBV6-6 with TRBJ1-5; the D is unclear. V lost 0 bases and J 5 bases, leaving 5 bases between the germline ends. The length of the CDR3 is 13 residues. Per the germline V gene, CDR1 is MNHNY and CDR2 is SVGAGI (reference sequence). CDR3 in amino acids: CASSYSPDQPQHF. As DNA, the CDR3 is TGTGCCAGCAGTTACTCCCCGGATCAGCCCCAGCATTTT.

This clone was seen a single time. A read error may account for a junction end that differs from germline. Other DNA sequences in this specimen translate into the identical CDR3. CDR3 residues: CASSYRQGDQPQHF. The DNA for the CDR3 is TGTGCCAGTAGTTATAGACAGGGCGATCAGCCCCAGCATTTT. This rearrangement joins TRBV6-6 to TRBJ1-5; 7 bases map to TRBD1. Per the germline V gene, CDR1 is MNHNY and CDR2 is SVGAGI (reference sequence). This CDR3 contains 14 residues.

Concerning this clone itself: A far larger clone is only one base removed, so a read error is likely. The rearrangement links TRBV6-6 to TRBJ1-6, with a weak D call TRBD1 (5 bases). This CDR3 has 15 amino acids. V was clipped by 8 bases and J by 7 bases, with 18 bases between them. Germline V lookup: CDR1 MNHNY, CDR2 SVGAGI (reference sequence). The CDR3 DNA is TGTGCCAGCCAAACCGGGTGGGGGGGGAATTCACCCCTCCACTTT. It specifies CASQTGWGGNSPLHF.

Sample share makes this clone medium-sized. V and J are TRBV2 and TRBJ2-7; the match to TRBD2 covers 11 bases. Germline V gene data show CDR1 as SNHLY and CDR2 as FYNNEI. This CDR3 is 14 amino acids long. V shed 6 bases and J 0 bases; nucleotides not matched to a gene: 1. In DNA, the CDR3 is TGTGCCAGCAGGGGGACTAGCGGCTCCTACGAGCAGTACGTC. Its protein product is CASRGTSGSYEQYV.

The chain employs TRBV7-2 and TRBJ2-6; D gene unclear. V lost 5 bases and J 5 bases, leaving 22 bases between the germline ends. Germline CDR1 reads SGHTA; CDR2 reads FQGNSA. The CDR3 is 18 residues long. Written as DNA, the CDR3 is TGTGCCAGCAGCAGACTCGGCAAGCAACAAAGTCGGGCCAACGTCCTGACTTTC. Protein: CASSRLGKQQSRANVLTF.

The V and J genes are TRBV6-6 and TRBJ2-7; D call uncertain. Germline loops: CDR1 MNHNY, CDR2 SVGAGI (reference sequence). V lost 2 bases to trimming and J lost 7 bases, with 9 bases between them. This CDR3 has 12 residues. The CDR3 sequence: CASSYGGREQYV. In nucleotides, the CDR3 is TGTGCCAGCAGTTACGGTGGTCGGGAGCAGTACGTC.

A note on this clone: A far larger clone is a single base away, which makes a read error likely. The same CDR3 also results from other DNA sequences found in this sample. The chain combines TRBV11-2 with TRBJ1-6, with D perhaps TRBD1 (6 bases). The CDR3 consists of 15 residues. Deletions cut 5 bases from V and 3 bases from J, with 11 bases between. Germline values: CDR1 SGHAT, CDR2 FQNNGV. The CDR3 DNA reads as TGTGCCAGCAGCCGGGGGCGCGACTATAATTCACCCCTCCACTTT. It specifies CASSRGRDYNSPLHF.

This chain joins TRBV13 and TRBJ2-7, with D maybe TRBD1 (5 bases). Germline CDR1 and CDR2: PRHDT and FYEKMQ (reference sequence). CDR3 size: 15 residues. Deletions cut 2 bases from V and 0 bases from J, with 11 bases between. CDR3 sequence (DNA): TGTGCCAGCAGCTTAACAGGCCGTGCCTCCTACGAGCAGTACTTC. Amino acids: CASSLTGRASYEQYF.

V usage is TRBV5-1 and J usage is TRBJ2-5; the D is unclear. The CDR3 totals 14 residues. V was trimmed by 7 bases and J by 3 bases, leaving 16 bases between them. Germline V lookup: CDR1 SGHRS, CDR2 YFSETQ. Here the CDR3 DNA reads TGCGCCAGCCGAGGTAGTATTAATGAAGAGACCCAGTACTTC. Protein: CASRGSINEETQYF.

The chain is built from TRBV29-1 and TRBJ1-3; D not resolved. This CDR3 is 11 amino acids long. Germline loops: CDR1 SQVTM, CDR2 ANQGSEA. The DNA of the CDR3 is TGCTCCGGTGGTTCTGGAAACACCATATATTTT. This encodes CSGGSGNTIYF.

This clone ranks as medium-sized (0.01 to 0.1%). In DNA form, the CDR3 reads TGTGCCAGTTTTCCAGGGGTCTCTGGAAACACCATATATTTT. It codes for CASFPGVSGNTIYF. The V call is TRBV28, the J call TRBJ1-3; a weak D match, TRBD1 (6 bases). With 9 bases removed from V and 0 bases from J, the gap between germline ends came to 12 bases. Germline V lookup: CDR1 MDHEN, CDR2 SYDVKM. There are 14 residues in the CDR3.

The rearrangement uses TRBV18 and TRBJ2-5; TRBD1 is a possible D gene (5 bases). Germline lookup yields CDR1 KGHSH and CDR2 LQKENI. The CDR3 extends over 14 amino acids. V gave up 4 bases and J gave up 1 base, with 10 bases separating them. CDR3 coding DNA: TGTGCCAGCTCACTCCTAGACAGCCAAGAGACCCAGTACTTC. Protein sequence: CASSLLDSQETQYF.

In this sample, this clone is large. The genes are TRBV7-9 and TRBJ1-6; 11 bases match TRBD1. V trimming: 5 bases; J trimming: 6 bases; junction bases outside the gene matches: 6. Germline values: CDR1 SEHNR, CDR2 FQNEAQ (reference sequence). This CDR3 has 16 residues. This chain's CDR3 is CASSAWDRGFNSPLHF. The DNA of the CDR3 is TGTGCCAGCAGCGCCTGGGACAGGGGGTTTAATTCACCCCTCCACTTT. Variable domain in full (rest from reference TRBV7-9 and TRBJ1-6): DTGVSQNPRHKITKRGQNVTFRCDPISEHNRLYWYRQTLGQGPEFLTYFQNEAQLEKSRLLSDRFSAERPKGSFSTLEIQRTEQGDSAMYLCASSAWDRGFNSPLHFGNGTRLTVT.

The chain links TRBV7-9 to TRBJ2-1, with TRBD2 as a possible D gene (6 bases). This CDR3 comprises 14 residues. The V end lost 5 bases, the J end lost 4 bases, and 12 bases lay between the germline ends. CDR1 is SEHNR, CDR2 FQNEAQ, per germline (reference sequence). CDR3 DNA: TGTGCCAGCAGCCCCAAAGCGGGTTACAATGAGCAGTTCTTC. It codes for CASSPKAGYNEQFF.

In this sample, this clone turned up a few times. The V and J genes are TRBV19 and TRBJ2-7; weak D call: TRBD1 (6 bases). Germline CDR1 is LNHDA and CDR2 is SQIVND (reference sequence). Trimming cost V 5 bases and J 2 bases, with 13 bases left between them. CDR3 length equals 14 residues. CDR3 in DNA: TGTGCCAGTAGTCCTAAGGACAGAGCCTACGAGCAGTACGTC. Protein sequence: CASSPKDRAYEQYV.

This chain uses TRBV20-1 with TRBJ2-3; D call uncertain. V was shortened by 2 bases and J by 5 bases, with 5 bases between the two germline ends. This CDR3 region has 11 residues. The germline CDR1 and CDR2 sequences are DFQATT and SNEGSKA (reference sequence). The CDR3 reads CSARIGDTQYF. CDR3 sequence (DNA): TGCAGTGCTAGAATAGGAGATACGCAGTATTTT.

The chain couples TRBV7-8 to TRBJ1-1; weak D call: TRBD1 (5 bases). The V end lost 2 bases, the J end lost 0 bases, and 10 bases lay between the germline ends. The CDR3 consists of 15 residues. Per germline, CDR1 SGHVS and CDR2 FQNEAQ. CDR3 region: CASSLTGRMNTEAFF. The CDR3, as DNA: TGTGCCAGCAGCTTAACGGGACGGATGAACACTGAAGCTTTCTTT.

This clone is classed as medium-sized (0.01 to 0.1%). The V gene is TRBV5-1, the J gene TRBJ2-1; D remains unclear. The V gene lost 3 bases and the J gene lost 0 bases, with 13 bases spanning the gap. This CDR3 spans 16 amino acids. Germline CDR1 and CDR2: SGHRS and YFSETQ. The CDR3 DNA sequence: TGCGCCAGCAGCTACCTCAAGGTTAGCTCCTACAATGAGCAGTTCTTC. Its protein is CASSYLKVSSYNEQFF.

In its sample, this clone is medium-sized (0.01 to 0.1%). CDR3 region: CASSLTGTGVVGELFF. The CDR3, as DNA: TGTGCCAGCAGCCTCACCGGGACTGGTGTGGTCGGGGAGCTGTTTTTT. V gene TRBV5-4 combines with J gene TRBJ2-2; D is perhaps TRBD2 (6 bases). This CDR3 contains 16 residues. Trimming took 4 bases from V and 7 from J, leaving 20 bases between them. CDR1 and CDR2 from the germline V gene are SGHNT and YYREEE (reference sequence).